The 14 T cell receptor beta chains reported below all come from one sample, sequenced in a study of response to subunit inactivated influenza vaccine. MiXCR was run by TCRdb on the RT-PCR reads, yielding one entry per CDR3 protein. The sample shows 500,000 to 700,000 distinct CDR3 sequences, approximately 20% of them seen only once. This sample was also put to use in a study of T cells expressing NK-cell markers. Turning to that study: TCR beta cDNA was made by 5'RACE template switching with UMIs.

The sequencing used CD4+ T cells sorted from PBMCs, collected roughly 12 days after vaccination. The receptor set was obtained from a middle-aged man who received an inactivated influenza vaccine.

DNA of the CDR3: TGTGCCTGGAGTCTACAGGGAGGGCCCCAGCATTTT. Protein product: CAWSLQGGPQHF. The chain combines TRBV30 with TRBJ1-5, with D perhaps TRBD1 (6 bases). Germline V gene sequence: CDR1 GTSNPN, CDR2 SVGIG (reference sequence). The germline V and J ends were trimmed by 2 bases and 9 bases, with 11 bases remaining between them. The CDR3 spans 12 residues.

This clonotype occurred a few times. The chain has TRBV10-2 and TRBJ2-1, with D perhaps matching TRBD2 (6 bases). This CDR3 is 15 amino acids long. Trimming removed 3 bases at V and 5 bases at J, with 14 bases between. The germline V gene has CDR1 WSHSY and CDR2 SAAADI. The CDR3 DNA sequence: TGCGCCAGCAGTGAACAGCGGAGGGGAAACAATGAGCAGTTCTTC. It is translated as CASSEQRRGNNEQFF.

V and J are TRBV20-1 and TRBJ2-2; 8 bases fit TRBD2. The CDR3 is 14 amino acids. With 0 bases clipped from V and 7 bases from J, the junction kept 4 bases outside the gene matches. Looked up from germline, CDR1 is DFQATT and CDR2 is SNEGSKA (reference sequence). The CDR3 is CSARDGGAGGELFF. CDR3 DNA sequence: TGCAGTGCTAGAGACGGGGGGGCCGGCGGGGAGCTGTTTTTT.

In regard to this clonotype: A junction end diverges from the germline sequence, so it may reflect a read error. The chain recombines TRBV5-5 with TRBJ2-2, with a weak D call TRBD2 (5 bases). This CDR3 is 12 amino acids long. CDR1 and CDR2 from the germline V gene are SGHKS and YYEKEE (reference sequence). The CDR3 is CASSLLDGEPFF. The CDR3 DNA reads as TGTGCCAGCAGCTTGTTGGACGGGGAGCCGTTTTTT.

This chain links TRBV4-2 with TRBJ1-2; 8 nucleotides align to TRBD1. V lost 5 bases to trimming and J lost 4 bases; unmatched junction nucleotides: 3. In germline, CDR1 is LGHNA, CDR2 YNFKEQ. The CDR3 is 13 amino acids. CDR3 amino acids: CASSETGAYGYTF. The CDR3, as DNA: TGTGCCAGCAGCGAGACAGGGGCCTATGGCTACACCTTC.

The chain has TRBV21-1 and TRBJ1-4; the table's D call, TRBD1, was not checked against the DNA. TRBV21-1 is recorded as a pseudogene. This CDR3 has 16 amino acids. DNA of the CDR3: TGTGCCAGCAGCATTTTTGGGGACAGCTGCAATGAAAAACTGTTTTTT. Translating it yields CASSIFGDSCNEKLFF.

CDR3 nucleotides: TGTGCCAGCAGCTTAGGCGGACAGAACACTGAAGCTTTCTTT. Translation: CASSLGGQNTEAFF. The chain couples TRBV7-8 to TRBJ1-1; weak D call: TRBD1 (5 bases). This CDR3 has 14 residues. CDR1 SGHVS and CDR2 FQNEAQ come from the germline V gene. Trimming shortened V by 1 base and J by 1 base, and 7 bases separated the two germline ends.

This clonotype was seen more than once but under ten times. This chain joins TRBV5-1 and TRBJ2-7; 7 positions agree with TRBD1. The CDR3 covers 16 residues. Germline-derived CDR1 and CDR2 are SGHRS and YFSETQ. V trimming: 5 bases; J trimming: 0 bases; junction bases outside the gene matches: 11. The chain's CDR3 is CASRTQTGRSSYEQYF. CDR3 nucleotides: TGCGCCAGCAGGACTCAGACAGGGCGCAGCTCCTACGAGCAGTACTTC.

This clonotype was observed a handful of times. The CDR3: CASRPGQFDQPQHF. In DNA form, the CDR3 reads TGTGCCAGCAGGCCCGGACAGTTTGATCAGCCCCAGCATTTT. This chain connects TRBV28 to TRBJ1-5, with D tentatively TRBD1 (6 bases). This CDR3 region has 14 residues. Trimming removed 6 bases at V and 5 bases at J, with 14 bases between. The germline V gene has CDR1 MDHEN and CDR2 SYDVKM.

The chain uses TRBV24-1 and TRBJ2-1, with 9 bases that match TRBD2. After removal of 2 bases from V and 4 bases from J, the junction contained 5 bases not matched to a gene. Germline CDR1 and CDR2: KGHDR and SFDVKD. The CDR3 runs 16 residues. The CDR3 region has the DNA TGTGCCACCAGTGATTCGGCGGGAGGGCCGTACAATGAGCAGTTCTTC. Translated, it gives CATSDSAGGPYNEQFF.

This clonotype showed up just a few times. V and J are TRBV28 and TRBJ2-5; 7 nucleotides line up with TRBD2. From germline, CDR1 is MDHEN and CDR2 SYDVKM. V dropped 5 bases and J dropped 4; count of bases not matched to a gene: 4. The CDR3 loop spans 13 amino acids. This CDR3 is CASSIGRIETQYF. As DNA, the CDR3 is TGTGCCAGCAGTATCGGGAGGATAGAGACCCAGTACTTC.

The CDR3 nucleotides read TGTGCCAGCAGCTTATCTATCAGGGTGAACACCGGGGAGCTGTTTTTT. Translating it yields CASSLSIRVNTGELFF. This chain links TRBV2 with TRBJ2-2; the D gene is possibly TRBD1 (5 bases). V shed 6 bases and J shed 1 base, with 15 bases lying between them. The CDR3 is 16 amino acids. Germline CDR1 SNHLY, CDR2 FYNNEI.

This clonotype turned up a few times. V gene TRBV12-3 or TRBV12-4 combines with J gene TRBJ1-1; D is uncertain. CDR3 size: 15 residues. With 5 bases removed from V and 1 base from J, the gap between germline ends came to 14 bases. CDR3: CASSRQVWGNTEAFF. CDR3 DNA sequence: TGTGCCAGCAGTCGCCAGGTTTGGGGGAACACTGAAGCTTTCTTT.

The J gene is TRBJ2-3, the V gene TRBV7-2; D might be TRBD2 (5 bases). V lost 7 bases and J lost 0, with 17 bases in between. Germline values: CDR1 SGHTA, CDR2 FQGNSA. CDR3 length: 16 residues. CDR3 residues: CASIEGPYSSTDTQYF. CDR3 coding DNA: TGTGCCAGCATCGAGGGTCCCTACTCTAGCACAGATACGCAGTATTTT.